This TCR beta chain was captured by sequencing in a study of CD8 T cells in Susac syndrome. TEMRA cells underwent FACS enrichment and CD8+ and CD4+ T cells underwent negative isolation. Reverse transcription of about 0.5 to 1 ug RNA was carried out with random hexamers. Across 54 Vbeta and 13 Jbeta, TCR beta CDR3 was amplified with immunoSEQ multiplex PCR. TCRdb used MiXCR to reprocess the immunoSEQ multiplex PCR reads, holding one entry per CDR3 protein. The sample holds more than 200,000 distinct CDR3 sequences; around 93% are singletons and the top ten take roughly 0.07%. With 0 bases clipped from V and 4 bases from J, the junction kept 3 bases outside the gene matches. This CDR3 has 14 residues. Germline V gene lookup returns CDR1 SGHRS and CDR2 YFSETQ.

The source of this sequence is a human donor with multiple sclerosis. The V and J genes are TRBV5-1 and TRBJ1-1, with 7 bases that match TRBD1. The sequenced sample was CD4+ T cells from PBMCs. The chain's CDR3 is CASSLEGAATEAFF. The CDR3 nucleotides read TGCGCCAGCAGCTTGGAGGGGGCGGCCACTGAAGCTTTCTTT.